A single sample gave rise to the 29 T cell receptor beta chains below, sequenced in a study of blood T cell repertoires in COVID-19. Using immunoSEQ multiplex PCR, the repertoire was profiled, and TCRdb retains in-frame clones only, with some absent. The sample carries 140,000 to 150,000 clones, around nine tenths recorded once. Sequenced material: peripheral blood. These receptor sequences come from a human donor in a cohort sampled during active COVID-19.

There are a few counts of this clone. The chain is built from TRBV11-2 and TRBJ1-4; D not certain. The CDR3 has 15 amino acids. Germline lookup yields CDR1 SGHAT and CDR2 FQNNGV. Deletions cut 4 bases from V and 4 bases from J, with 13 bases between. The chain's CDR3 is CASSSPGEINEKLFF. The CDR3 nucleotides are TGTGCCAGCAGCTCCCCCGGGGAGATTAATGAAAAACTGTTTTTT.

The V gene is TRBV9, the J gene TRBJ2-2; the match to TRBD2 covers 14 bases. The germline gives CDR1 SGDLS, CDR2 YYNGEE. The V and J ends lost 2 bases and 4 bases, in that order; junction bases with no gene match: 4. The CDR3 sequence is 17 residues long. In DNA, the CDR3 is TGTGCCAGCAGCGTGACTAGCGGGAGGGCCCTCACCGGGGAGCTGTTTTTT. Protein sequence: CASSVTSGRALTGELFF.

The J gene is TRBJ2-5, the V gene TRBV29-1; 7 nucleotides match TRBD1. The ends lost 4 bases at V and 4 bases at J; junction bases unmatched: 6. The germline CDR1 and CDR2 sequences are SQVTM and ANQGSEA. The CDR3 spans 13 residues. CDR3 in amino acids: CSVVRQGTETQYF. CDR3 nucleotide sequence: TGCAGCGTTGTCCGACAGGGTACAGAGACCCAGTACTTC.

This clone was detected only once. The chain combines TRBV6-5 with TRBJ2-7; D is perhaps TRBD1 (5 bases). This CDR3 comprises 15 residues. The V gene lost 5 bases and the J gene lost 0 bases, with 14 bases spanning the gap. The germline CDR1 and CDR2 sequences are MNHEY and SVGAGI. The CDR3 DNA follows: TGTGCCAGCAGTACCAGGGTCCTCAGCTCCTACGAGCAGTACTTC. It translates to CASSTRVLSSYEQYF.

The chain carries TRBV7-2 and TRBJ2-3; TRBD1 is a possible D gene (6 bases). The CDR3 sequence is 15 residues long. Deletions cut 4 bases from V and 2 bases from J, with 13 bases between. Germline V CDR1 and CDR2: SGHTA, FQGNSA. DNA for the CDR3: TGTGCCAGCAGCTCAGACAGGAGAAACACAGATACGCAGTATTTT. Amino acids: CASSSDRRNTDTQYF. Filled out from reference TRBV7-2 and TRBJ2-3, the complete variable domain reads GAGVSQSPSNKVTEKGKDVELRCDPISGHTALYWYRQSLGQGLEFLIYFQGNSAPDKSGLPSDRFSAERTGGSVSTLTIQRTQQEDSAVYLCASSSDRRNTDTQYFGPGTRLTVL.

The J gene is TRBJ1-1, the V gene TRBV7-9; D perhaps matches TRBD1 (5 bases). V shed 6 bases and J shed 5 bases, with 25 bases lying between them. The CDR3 sequence is 17 residues long. Germline CDR1 and CDR2: SEHNR and FQNEAQ (reference sequence). The CDR3 DNA reads as TGTGCCAGCAGAAAGTTAGATGTTAGGGGCTTGAGTACTGAAGCTTTCTTT. Encoded protein: CASRKLDVRGLSTEAFF.

This chain links TRBV11-3 with TRBJ2-5; 14 positions agree with TRBD2. Germline-derived CDR1 and CDR2 are SGHNT and YENEEA. Trimming removed 5 bases from V and 4 bases from J; junction bases left unmatched: 6. The CDR3 totals 16 residues. The CDR3 coding sequence is TGTGCCAGCAGCCAGGGACTAGCGGGGGTCGGAGAGACCCAGTACTTC. Its protein is CASSQGLAGVGETQYF.

The chain links TRBV7-2 to TRBJ1-1; D might be TRBD1 (6 bases). V was pared by 4 bases and J by 4 bases, with 10 bases between. Germline V gene lookup returns CDR1 SGHTA and CDR2 FQGNSA. This CDR3 is built from 13 residues. CDR3 bases: TGTGCCAGCAGCTATAGGGGGGGCACTGAAGCTTTCTTT. Translated, it gives CASSYRGGTEAFF.

The chain couples TRBV29-1 to TRBJ2-1; the match to TRBD2 covers 15 bases. Per germline, CDR1 SQVTM and CDR2 ANQGSEA. Trimming at V came to 7 bases and at J to 0 bases, leaving 10 bases not matched to a gene. The CDR3 is made up of 18 amino acids. CDR3 bases: TGCAGCGCTTGGGGACTAGCGGGGGGTCAGAGCTCCTACAATGAGCAGTTCTTC. Protein: CSAWGLAGGQSSYNEQFF.

This chain connects TRBV18 to TRBJ2-5; the match to TRBD1 covers 12 bases. This CDR3 has 16 residues. Trimming removed 3 bases from V and 4 bases from J; junction bases left unmatched: 6. Germline V gives CDR1 KGHSH, CDR2 LQKENI. The CDR3 loop reads CASSPTGTGGTETQYF. The CDR3 nucleotides are TGTGCCAGCTCACCTACCGGGACAGGGGGCACAGAGACCCAGTACTTC. Together with reference TRBV18 and TRBJ2-5, the CDR3 gives the full variable domain: NAGVMQNPRHLVRRRGQEARLRCSPMKGHSHVYWYRQLPEEGLKFMVYLQKENIIDESGMPKERFSAEFPKEGPSILRIQQVVRGDSAAYFCASSPTGTGGTETQYFGPGTRLLVL.

This clone was counted once. V is TRBV28 and J is TRBJ1-1; the match to TRBD1 covers 8 bases. The CDR3 is 14 residues long. Germline CDR1 MDHEN, CDR2 SYDVKM. V shed 5 bases and J 4 bases; nucleotides not matched to a gene: 6. Here the CDR3 DNA reads TGTGCCAGCAGTCCGACAGGGGACGGCACTGAAGCTTTCTTT. Encoded protein: CASSPTGDGTEAFF.

The chain carries TRBV18 and TRBJ2-7; possibly TRBD1 for D (6 bases). The CDR3 is 16 amino acids. The V gene lost 5 bases and the J gene lost 2 bases, with 19 bases spanning the gap. Germline V gene sequence: CDR1 KGHSH, CDR2 LQKENI. CDR3 DNA sequence: TGTGCCAGCTCATCCTACGAGGGGGTGGGGACCTACGAGCAGTACTTC. Translation gives CASSSYEGVGTYEQYF.

The rearrangement joins TRBV5-1 to TRBJ2-5; tentative D call: TRBD1 (6 bases). The V gene lost 0 bases and the J gene lost 3 bases, with 9 bases spanning the gap. Looked up from germline, CDR1 is SGHRS and CDR2 is YFSETQ. There are 14 residues in the CDR3. The CDR3 bases are TGCGCCAGCAGCTTGGTCCACAGGGAAGAGACCCAGTACTTC. Residues: CASSLVHREETQYF.

This clone was found many times. V usage is TRBV18 and J usage is TRBJ1-1; D perhaps matches TRBD1 (6 bases). CDR1 and CDR2 from the germline V gene are KGHSH and LQKENI. Between the trimmed V and J ends, which lost 11 bases and 4 bases, there was a span of 20 bases. CDR3 size: 14 residues. The CDR3 coding sequence is TGTGCCGCCCTCCCTTTGGGACAAATCACTGAAGCTTTCTTT. Protein: CAALPLGQITEAFF.

The gene calls are TRBV6-6 and TRBJ1-4; 7 bases fit TRBD1. Germline V gene data show CDR1 as MNHNY and CDR2 as SVGAGI (reference sequence). The CDR3 contains 14 residues. With V trimmed by 6 bases and J by 3 bases, 4 bases remained unmatched. The CDR3 DNA reads as TGTGCCAGCAGCACGGGACAGCCTAATGAAAAACTGTTTTTT. It encodes CASSTGQPNEKLFF.

This clone was observed once. This sequence joins TRBV4-3 and TRBJ2-7; TRBD2 matches at 8 bases. CDR1 is LGHNA and CDR2 is YSLEER in the germline V gene. The CDR3 sequence is 17 residues long. V was clipped by 1 base and J by 6 bases; unmatched bases: 14. CDR3 in DNA: TGCGCCAGCAGCCAAGTTAGTCCGGGAGGGATTACGGGCGAGCAGTACTTC. This codes for CASSQVSPGGITGEQYF.

This chain uses TRBV12-3 or TRBV12-4 with TRBJ2-2, with D unresolved. V was cut by 7 bases and J by 6 bases, with 6 bases left in between. The CDR3 loop spans 11 amino acids. The CDR3 here is CASTSSGELFF. The CDR3 DNA sequence: TGTGCCAGCACGTCGTCCGGGGAGCTGTTTTTT.

This chain connects TRBV27 to TRBJ2-5, with TRBD2 identical over 9 bases. Germline loops: CDR1 MNHEY, CDR2 SMNVEV (reference sequence). The CDR3 contains 15 residues. The junction had 6 bases not matched to a gene; V was cut back by 2 bases and J by 5 bases. CDR3 residues: CASSLASGAGETQYF. Written as DNA, the CDR3 is TGTGCCAGCAGTTTAGCTAGCGGGGCGGGGGAGACCCAGTACTTC.

This clone appeared once. V is TRBV27 and J is TRBJ2-7, with D maybe TRBD2 (6 bases). The germline gives CDR1 MNHEY, CDR2 SMNVEV (reference sequence). V shed 7 bases and J shed 4 bases, with 20 bases lying between them. The CDR3 length is 15 residues. The chain's CDR3 is CASTRAGGPRYEQYF. The CDR3 nucleotides read TGTGCCAGCACCCGGGCCGGGGGTCCTAGGTACGAGCAGTACTTC.

The gene calls are TRBV18 and TRBJ2-3; possible D gene TRBD2, 6 bases. Trimming removed 1 base from V and 3 bases from J, with 11 bases in between. The CDR3 is made up of 15 amino acids. Germline assignment: CDR1 KGHSH and CDR2 LQKENI. The CDR3 region is CASSPLGGQTDTQYF. The CDR3 nucleotides read TGTGCCAGCTCACCACTCGGGGGTCAAACAGATACGCAGTATTTT.

The J gene is TRBJ1-1, the V gene TRBV28; D ambiguous. There are 16 residues in the CDR3. V was clipped by 5 bases and J by 1 base, with 17 bases between them. The germline gives CDR1 MDHEN, CDR2 SYDVKM. CDR3 sequence: CASSPNRGRANTEAFF. CDR3 bases: TGTGCCAGCAGTCCAAACCGGGGTAGGGCGAACACTGAAGCTTTCTTT.

This rearrangement joins TRBV4-3 to TRBJ2-1; D perhaps matches TRBD1 (7 bases). Trimming pared 0 bases from V and 8 bases from J, leaving 14 bases between. The CDR3 runs 15 residues. CDR1 and CDR2 (germline): LGHNA, YSLEER. The CDR3 sequence is CASSQDVDREDEQFF. CDR3 in DNA: TGCGCCAGCAGCCAAGATGTTGACAGGGAGGATGAGCAGTTCTTC.

This chain uses TRBV5-1 with TRBJ2-3; TRBD2 agrees at 8 bases. The germline CDR1 and CDR2 sequences are SGHRS and YFSETQ. J gave up 1 base and V 3 bases, and 10 bases lay outside the gene matches. CDR3 length: 17 residues. This CDR3 reads CASSYEPPTSGTDTQYF. The CDR3 nucleotides are TGCGCCAGCAGCTACGAACCCCCGACTAGCGGCACAGATACGCAGTATTTT.

This chain connects TRBV9 to TRBJ2-3, with 9 bases identical to TRBD2. The CDR3 extends over 17 amino acids. CDR1 and CDR2 (germline): SGDLS, YYNGEE. The junction had 12 bases not matched to a gene; V was cut back by 5 bases and J by 2 bases. The CDR3 spells CASSPFGAGGPTDTQYF. CDR3 nucleotides: TGTGCCAGCAGTCCCTTCGGAGCGGGAGGCCCCACAGATACGCAGTATTTT.

The V call is TRBV7-8, the J call TRBJ1-6; 8 bases agree with TRBD1. Germline V CDR1 and CDR2: SGHVS, FQNEAQ. Trimming cost V 1 base and J 8 bases; bases outside gene matches: 4. CDR3 length: 15 residues. As DNA, the CDR3 is TGTGCCAGCAGCTTAGTATCAGGGGGCGATTCACCCCTCCACTTT. This encodes CASSLVSGGDSPLHF.

The chain joins TRBV9 to TRBJ1-6; D remains unclear. V lost 3 bases and J 4 bases, leaving 5 bases between the germline ends. This CDR3 has 13 residues. CDR1 SGDLS and CDR2 YYNGEE come from the germline V gene. As DNA, the CDR3 is TGTGCCAGCAGCGCGACTTATAATTCACCCCTCCACTTT. Protein sequence: CASSATYNSPLHF. Drawing the rest from reference TRBV9 and TRBJ1-6, the complete variable domain is DSGVTQTPKHLITATGQRVTLRCSPRSGDLSVYWYQQSLDQGLQFLIQYYNGEERAKGNILERFSAQQFPDLHSELNLSSLELGDSALYFCASSATYNSPLHFGNGTRLTVT.

The chain recombines TRBV5-1 with TRBJ1-3; 12 positions match TRBD1. Germline V gene data show CDR1 as SGHRS and CDR2 as YFSETQ. Germline trimming cut 2 bases from V and 6 bases from J; bases unmatched to any gene: 6. This CDR3 is 16 amino acids long. As DNA, the CDR3 is TGCGCCAGCAGCTTAGGGACAGGGGGCGTAGAAAACACCATATATTTT. Residues: CASSLGTGGVENTIYF.

This clone was detected only once. Compared with germline, one end of the junction differs, possibly owing to a read error. This sequence joins TRBV7-7 and TRBJ2-5, with 7 nucleotides matching TRBD1. The CDR3 length is 16 residues. From germline, CDR1 is SSHAT and CDR2 FNYEAQ (reference sequence). The CDR3 here is CASSSDRARGQETQYF. The CDR3 DNA sequence: TGTGCTAGCAGCTCTGACAGGGCGAGAGGTCAAGAGACCCAGTACTTC. Complete variable domain (other parts from reference TRBV7-7 and TRBJ2-5): GAGVSQSPRYKVTKRGQDVTLRCDPISSHATLYWYQQALGQGPEFLTYFNYEAQPDKSGLPSDRFSAERPEGSISTLTIQRTEQRDSAMYRCASSSDRARGQETQYFGPGTRLLVL.

The chain is built from TRBV20-1 and TRBJ1-6, with D perhaps TRBD1 (5 bases). CDR3 length: 14 residues. Trimming cost V 3 bases and J 3 bases, with 9 bases left between them. From germline, CDR1 is DFQATT and CDR2 SNEGSKA (reference sequence). CDR3 nucleotide sequence: TGCAGTGCTAGTCCCCAGGGCTATAATTCACCCCTCCACTTT. Amino acids: CSASPQGYNSPLHF.